A single T cell receptor (beta chain) is shown here with its context. It lacks a known antigen. Base-call qualities are not available, and no considerably larger clone is one nucleotide away. To sequence the TCRbeta CDR3 region, genomic DNA was isolated from the sorted cells. The immunoSEQ Assay was used to sequence the TCRbeta CDR3 regions. As stored in TCRdb, this immuneACCESS dataset retains in-frame rearrangements with V and J assigned. A fraction of the clones does not appear; measured against another copy, unresolved V genes explain less than half of the discrepancy, and the remainder lacks a known reason. Across this sample there are about 61,000 clones, with roughly four fifths seen only once. The ten biggest clones cover roughly 3.2% of the sample. This entry comes from a study of OX40 agonist ivuxolimab in advanced cancers. In terms of the full investigation: Ivuxolimab was an agonistic, fully human IgG2 monoclonal antibody directed against OX40 (CD134), a costimulatory receptor. The paper describes the monotherapy dose-escalation part (N ≈ 49 patients) of the phase I trial of ivuxolimab. Prior anti-PD-1, anti-PD-L1 or anti-CTLA-4 therapy was permitted, and checkpoint inhibitors had been received by about 37% of dose-escalation patients. Intravenous ivuxolimab was administered to patients every 2 weeks at six dose levels: 0.01, 0.1, 0.3, 1.5, 3 and 10 mg/kg. Partial responses were achieved by three dose-escalation patients, of whom one had hepatocellular carcinoma and two had cutaneous melanoma. Among the roughly 50 dose-escalation patients, roughly 20 had hepatocellular carcinoma, 15 or so melanoma, 9 renal cell carcinoma and 9 head and neck cancer. The dose-escalation cohort was about 86% male with a mean age of about 58 years, ranging from 23 to 79. Peripheral TCRbeta sequencing was intended to test whether TCR sequence diversity was altered and clonal T-cell expansion was caused by ivuxolimab. On the study overall, not on this receptor specifically: After ivuxolimab, more expanded clones were found on average in CD8+ T cells than in CD4+ T cells. Partial responders in the 0.1-3.0 mg/kg groups had among the lowest normalized peripheral clonal expansion, especially among CD8+ T cells. The antigen specificity of the clonally expanded peripheral T cells was not determined. Low levels of normalized T-cell clonal expansion were also shown by some nonresponding patients. At doses of 0.1 to 3.0 mg/kg, clonal expansion of both CD4+ and CD8+ T cells in blood was seen between baseline and week 6.

The cysteine opens and the phenylalanine closes a CDR3 of 12 amino acids. CDR3 DNA is the only sequence kept; it has 36 bases, read in frame from the first base. CDR1 and CDR2, looked up from the germline V gene, are SQVTM and ANQGSEA. V is pruned by 7 bases and J by 5 bases, leaving 5 bases of the junction without a gene match. Patients with autoimmune disease history or receiving systemic immunosuppression were excluded from the trial. Peripheral blood for TCR sequencing was collected from all dose cohorts at baseline, on cycle 4 day 1, and on cycle 7 day 1. The samples were taken from a phase I, first-in-human, multicenter, open-label dose-escalation trial of ivuxolimab. The trial enrolled adults with locally advanced or metastatic head and neck squamous cell, hepatocellular, melanoma or renal cell carcinoma. Before TCR sequencing, CD4+ T cells and CD8+ T cells from peripheral blood were sorted into separate populations.

Sequences were derived from CD4+ or CD8+ T cells sorted from blood, sampled in a trial of the OX40 agonist ivuxolimab. This TCR was sampled from an adult with an advanced solid tumor such as melanoma, head and neck, liver or kidney cancer. In this chain, TRBV29-1 is recombined with TRBJ2-3; 8 middle bases align to TRBD1. CDR3 protein: CSAHDRGDTQYF. The bases read TGCAGCGCGCACGACAGGGGAGATACGCAGTATTTT.